This section outlines one T cell receptor (beta chain) sequence together with its context. Antigen specificity is unknown. It was with a sample-barcoded 5' primer and a J-beta primer mix that a second PCR of roughly 7 to 12 cycles was run. TCRdb re-called the 5' RACE reads through MiXCR, storing one row per CDR3 protein. The sample has roughly 1.5 million distinct CDR3 sequences, 40% to 45% seen once; the top ten hold 4%. These data originate in a study of blood T cells in healthy people across ages. This CDR3 comprises 12 residues. Germline CDR1 reads WSHSY; CDR2 reads SAAADI. With 6 bases clipped from V and 5 bases from J, the junction kept 2 bases outside the gene matches. Notes on the study in general: Diversity of TCR beta per million T cells declined in a roughly linear way with age.

Sequenced input: blood. The chain recombines TRBV10-2 with TRBJ1-1; 8 bases agree with TRBD1. This clonotype originated in a woman aged 18-29 years in good health. CDR3 nucleotides: TGCGCCAGCAGGCGACAGGGGACTGAAGCTTTCTTT. It specifies CASRRQGTEAFF.